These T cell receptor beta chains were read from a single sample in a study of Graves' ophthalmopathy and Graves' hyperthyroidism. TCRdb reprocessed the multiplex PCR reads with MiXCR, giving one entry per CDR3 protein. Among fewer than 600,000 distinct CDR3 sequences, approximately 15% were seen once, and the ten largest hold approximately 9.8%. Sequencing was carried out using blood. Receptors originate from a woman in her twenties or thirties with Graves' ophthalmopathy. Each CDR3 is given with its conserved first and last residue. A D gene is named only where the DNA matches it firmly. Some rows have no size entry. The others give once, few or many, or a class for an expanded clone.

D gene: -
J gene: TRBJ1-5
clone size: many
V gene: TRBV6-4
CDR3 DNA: TGTGCCGGCACCCGGGACACAAATCAGCCCCAGCATTTT
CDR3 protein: CAGTRDTNQPQHF

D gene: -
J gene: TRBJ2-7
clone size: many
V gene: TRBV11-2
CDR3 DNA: TGTGCCAGCAGCTTAGTCCTAGGACGCTACTCCGAGCAGTACTTC
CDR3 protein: CASSLVLGRYSEQYF

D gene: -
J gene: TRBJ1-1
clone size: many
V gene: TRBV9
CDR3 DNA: TGTGCCAGCAGCGGGGAAGGGAAATTAAACACTGAAGCTTTCTTT
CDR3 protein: CASSGEGKLNTEAFF

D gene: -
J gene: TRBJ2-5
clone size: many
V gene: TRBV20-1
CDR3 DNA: TGCAGTGCTAGAAAGGACAGCGAGACCCAGTACTTC
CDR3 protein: CSARKDSETQYF

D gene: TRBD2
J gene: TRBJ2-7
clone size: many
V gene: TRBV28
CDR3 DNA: TGTGCCAGCAGCGGGACTAGCGGGAGACAATTCTACGAGCAGTACTTC
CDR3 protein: CASSGTSGRQFYEQYF

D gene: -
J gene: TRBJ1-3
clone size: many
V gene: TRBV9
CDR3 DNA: TGTGCCAGCAGCGTAAAGGGTGGGGGCTCTGGAAACACCATATATTTT
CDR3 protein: CASSVKGGGSGNTIYF

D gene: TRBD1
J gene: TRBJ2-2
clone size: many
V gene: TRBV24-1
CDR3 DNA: TGTGCCACCAGTGATAACAGGGGGGTCACCGGGGAGCTGTTTTTT
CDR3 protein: CATSDNRGVTGELFF

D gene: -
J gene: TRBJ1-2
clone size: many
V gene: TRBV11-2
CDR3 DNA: TGTGCCAGCAGCCCCAGGGACGGTGACCGACTTAACTATGGCTACACCTTC
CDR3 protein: CASSPRDGDRLNYGYTF

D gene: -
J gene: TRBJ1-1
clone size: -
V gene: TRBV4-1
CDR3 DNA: TGCGCCGGCAGCCAAGAGGTGGAGACGGTGAACACTGAAGCTTTCTTT
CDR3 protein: CAGSQEVETVNTEAFF

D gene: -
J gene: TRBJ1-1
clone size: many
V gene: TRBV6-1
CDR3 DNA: TGTGCCAGCGGGGAAGGCGAGGCCACTGAAGCTTTCTTT
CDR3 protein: CASGEGEATEAFF

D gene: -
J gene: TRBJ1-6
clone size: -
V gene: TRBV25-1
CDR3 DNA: TGTGCCAGCAGTGAATTCGGGGTTAACTCACCCCTCCACTTT
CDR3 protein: CASSEFGVNSPLHF

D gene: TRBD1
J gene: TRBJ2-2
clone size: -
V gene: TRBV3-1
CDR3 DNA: TGTGCCAGCAGCCACCGGGACAGGGTGGAGAACACCGGGGAGCTGTTTTTT
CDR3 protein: CASSHRDRVENTGELFF

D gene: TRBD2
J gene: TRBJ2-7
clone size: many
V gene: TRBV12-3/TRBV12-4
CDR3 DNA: TGTGCCAGCATGAACGGACTAGGTTCTTCCTACGAGCAGTACTTC
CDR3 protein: CASMNGLGSSYEQYF